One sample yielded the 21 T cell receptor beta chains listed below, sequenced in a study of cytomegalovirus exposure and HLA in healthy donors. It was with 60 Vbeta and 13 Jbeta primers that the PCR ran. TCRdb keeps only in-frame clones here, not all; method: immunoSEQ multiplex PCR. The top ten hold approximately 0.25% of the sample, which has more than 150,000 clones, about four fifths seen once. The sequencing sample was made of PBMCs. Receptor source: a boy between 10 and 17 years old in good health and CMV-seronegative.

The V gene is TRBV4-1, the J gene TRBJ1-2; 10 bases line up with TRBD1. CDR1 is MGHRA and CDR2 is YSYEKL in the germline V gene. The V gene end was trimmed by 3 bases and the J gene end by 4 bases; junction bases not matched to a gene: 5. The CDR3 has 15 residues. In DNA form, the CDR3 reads TGCGCCAGCAGCCAGACAGGGGGCGCCGCCTATGGCTACACCTTC. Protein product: CASSQTGGAAYGYTF.

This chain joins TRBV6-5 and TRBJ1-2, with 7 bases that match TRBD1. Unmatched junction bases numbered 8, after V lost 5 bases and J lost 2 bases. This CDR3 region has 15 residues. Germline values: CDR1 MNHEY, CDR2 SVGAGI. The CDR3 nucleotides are TGTGCCAGCAGTAACCCGGGACAGCAAAACTATGGCTACACCTTC. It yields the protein CASSNPGQQNYGYTF.

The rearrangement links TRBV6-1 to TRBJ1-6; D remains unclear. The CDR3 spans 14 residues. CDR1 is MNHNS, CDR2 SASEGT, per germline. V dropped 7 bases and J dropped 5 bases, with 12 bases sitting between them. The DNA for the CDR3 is TGTGCCAGCACAGTTGCAGGCAATAATTCACCCCTCCACTTT. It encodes CASTVAGNNSPLHF.

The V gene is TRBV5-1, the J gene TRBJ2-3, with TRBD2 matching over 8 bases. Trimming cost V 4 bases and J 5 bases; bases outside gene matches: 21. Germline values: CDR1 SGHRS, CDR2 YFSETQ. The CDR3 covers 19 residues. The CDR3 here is CASSPLGARLAGGIDTQYF. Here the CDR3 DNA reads TGCGCCAGCAGCCCCCTTGGGGCGCGACTGGCGGGAGGTATAGATACGCAGTATTTT.

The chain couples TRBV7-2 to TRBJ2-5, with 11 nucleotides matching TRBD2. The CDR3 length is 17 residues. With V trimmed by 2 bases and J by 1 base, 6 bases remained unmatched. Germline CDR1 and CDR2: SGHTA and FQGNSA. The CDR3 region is CASSLRELAGAQETQYF. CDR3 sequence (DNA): TGTGCCAGCAGCTTAAGGGAACTAGCGGGGGCCCAAGAGACCCAGTACTTC.

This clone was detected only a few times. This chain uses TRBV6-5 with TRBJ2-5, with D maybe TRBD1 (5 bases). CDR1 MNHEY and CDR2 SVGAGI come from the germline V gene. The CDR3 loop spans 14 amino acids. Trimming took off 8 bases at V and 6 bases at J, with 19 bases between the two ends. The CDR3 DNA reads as TGTGCCAGCGAAGACCCCAGGGTCACGAAGACCCAGTACTTC. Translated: CASEDPRVTKTQYF.

DNA of the CDR3: TGTGCCACCAGCAGAGCCTCGGGGGGCCGGGGAACCACTGAAGCTTTCTTT. This codes for CATSRASGGRGTTEAFF. The chain has TRBV15 and TRBJ1-1, with D possibly matching TRBD1 (6 bases). In germline, CDR1 is LNHNV, CDR2 YYDKDF (reference sequence). V was clipped by 1 base and J by 4 bases, with 19 bases between them. The CDR3 length is 17 residues.

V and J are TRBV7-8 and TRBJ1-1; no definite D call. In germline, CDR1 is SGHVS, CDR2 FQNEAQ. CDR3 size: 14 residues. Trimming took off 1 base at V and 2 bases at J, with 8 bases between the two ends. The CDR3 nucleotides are TGTGCCAGCAGCTTAGTCGCAGGAAACACTGAAGCTTTCTTT. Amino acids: CASSLVAGNTEAFF. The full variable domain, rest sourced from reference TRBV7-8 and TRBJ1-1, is GAGVSQSPRYKVAKRGQDVALRCDPISGHVSLFWYQQALGQGPEFLTYFQNEAQLDKSGLPSDRFFAERPEGSVSTLKIQRTQQEDSAVYLCASSLVAGNTEAFFGQGTRLTVV.

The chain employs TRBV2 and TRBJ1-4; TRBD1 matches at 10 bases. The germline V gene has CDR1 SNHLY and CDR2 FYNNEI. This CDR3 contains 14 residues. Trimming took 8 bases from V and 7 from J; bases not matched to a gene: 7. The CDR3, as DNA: TGTGCCAGCCTCTGGGACAGGGGCTTTGAAAAACTGTTTTTT. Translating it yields CASLWDRGFEKLFF. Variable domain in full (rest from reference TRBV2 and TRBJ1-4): EPEVTQTPSHQVTQMGQEVILRCVPISNHLYFYWYRQILGQKVEFLVSFYNNEISEKSEIFDDQFSVERPDGSNFTLKIRSTKLEDSAMYFCASLWDRGFEKLFFGSGTQLSVL.

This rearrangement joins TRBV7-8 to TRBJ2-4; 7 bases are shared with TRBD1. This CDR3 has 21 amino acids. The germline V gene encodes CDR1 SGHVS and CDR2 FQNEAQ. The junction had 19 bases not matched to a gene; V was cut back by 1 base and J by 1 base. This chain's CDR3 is CASSLENRGFPFAVAKNIQYF. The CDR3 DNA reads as TGTGCCAGCAGCTTAGAGAACAGGGGTTTTCCTTTTGCTGTGGCCAAAAACATTCAGTACTTC.

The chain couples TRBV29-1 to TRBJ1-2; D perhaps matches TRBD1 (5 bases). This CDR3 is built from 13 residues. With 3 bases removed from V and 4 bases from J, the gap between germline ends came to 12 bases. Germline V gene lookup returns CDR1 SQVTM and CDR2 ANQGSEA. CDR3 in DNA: TGCAGCGTTGATACAGGTCGGAGCTATGGCTACACCTTC. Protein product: CSVDTGRSYGYTF.

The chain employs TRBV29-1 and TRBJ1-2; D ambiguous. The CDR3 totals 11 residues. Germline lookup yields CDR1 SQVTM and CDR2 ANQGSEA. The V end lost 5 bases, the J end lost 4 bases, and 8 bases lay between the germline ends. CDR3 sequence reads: CSVLKAYGYTF. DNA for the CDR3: TGCAGCGTTCTCAAAGCCTATGGCTACACCTTC.

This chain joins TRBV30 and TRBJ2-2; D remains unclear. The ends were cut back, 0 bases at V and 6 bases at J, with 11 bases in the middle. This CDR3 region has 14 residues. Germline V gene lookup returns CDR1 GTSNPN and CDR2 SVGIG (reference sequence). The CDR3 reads CAWSVLIVSGELFF. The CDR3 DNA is TGTGCCTGGAGTGTATTAATAGTATCCGGGGAGCTGTTTTTT. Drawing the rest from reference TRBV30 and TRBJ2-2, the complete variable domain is SQTIHQWPATLVQPVGSPLSLECTVEGTSNPNLYWYRQAAGRGLQLLFYSVGIGQISSEVPQNLSASRPQDRQFILSSKKLLLSDSGFYLCAWSVLIVSGELFFGEGSRLTVL.

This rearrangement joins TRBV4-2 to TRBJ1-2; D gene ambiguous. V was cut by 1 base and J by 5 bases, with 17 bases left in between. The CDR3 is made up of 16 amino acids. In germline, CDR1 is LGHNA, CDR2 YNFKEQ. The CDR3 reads CASSQGPRRKTYGYTF. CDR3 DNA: TGTGCCAGCAGCCAAGGTCCCAGGCGAAAAACGTATGGCTACACCTTC.

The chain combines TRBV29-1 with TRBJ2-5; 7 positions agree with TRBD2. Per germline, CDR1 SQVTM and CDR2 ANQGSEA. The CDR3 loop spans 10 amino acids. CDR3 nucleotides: TGCTCTGGGGGGGAAGAGACCCAGTACTTC. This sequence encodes CSGGEETQYF.

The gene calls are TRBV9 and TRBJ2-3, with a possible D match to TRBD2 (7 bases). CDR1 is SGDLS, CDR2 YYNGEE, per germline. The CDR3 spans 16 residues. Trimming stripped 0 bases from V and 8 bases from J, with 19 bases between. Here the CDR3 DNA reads TGTGCCAGCAGCGTAGGGGGAGGGGGGTCAGGAGGTACGCAGTATTTT. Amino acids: CASSVGGGGSGGTQYF.

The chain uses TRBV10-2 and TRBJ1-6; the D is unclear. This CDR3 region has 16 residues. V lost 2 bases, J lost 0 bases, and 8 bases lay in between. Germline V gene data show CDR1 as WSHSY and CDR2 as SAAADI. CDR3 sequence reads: CASSEIQSSYNSPLHF. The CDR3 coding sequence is TGCGCCAGCAGTGAGATACAGTCCTCCTATAATTCACCCCTCCACTTT.

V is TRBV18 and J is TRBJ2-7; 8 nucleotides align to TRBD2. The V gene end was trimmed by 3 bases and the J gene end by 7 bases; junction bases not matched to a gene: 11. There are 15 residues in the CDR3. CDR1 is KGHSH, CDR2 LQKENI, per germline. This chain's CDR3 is CASSPLAGSTIEQYF. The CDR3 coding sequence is TGTGCCAGCTCACCCTTAGCGGGGAGTACGATAGAGCAGTACTTC.

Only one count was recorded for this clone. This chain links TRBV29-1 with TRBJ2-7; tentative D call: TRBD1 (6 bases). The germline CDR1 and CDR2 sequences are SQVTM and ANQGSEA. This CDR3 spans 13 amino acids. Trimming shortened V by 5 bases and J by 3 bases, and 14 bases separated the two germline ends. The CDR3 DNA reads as TGCAGCGTTTTGGGGGCCAGGCGCTACGAGCAGTACTTC. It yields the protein CSVLGARRYEQYF.

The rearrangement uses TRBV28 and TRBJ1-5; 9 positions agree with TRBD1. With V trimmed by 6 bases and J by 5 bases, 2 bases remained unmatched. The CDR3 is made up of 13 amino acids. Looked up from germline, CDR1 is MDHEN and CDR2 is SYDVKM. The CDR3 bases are TGTGCCAGCAGACGGACAGGGGATCAGCCCCAGCATTTT. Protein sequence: CASRRTGDQPQHF.

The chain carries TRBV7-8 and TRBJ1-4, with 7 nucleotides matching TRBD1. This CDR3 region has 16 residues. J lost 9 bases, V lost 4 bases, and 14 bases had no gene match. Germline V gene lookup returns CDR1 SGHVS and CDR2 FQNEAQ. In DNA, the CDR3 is TGTGCCAGCAGCTCGGCGAGACAGGGTAGAATCCAAAAACTGTTTTTT. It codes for CASSSARQGRIQKLFF.